This T cell receptor (beta chain) was identified during a study of vaccination and CD4 T cells after COVID-19. General study results and limits: Median approximately 90% of reactive clones detected in convalescent patients emerged only post-vaccination.

Sequencing of the DNA from cultured CD4+ T cells was carried out with the Oncomine TCR Beta short-read assay. Genomic DNA was isolated from cultured CD4+ T cells. TCRdb itself ran the PCR reads through MiXCR, one entry per CDR3 protein. This sample has around 10,000 distinct CDR3 sequences; approximately 29% occur once, and the top ten carry 11% to 15%. Points on this clonotype: Its target is unknown.

Trimming left V 1 base short and J 6 bases short, with 3 bases between. Germline V gene lookup returns CDR1 MNHEY and CDR2 SMNVEV (reference sequence). There are 12 residues in the CDR3. Documented treatment: approximately 11-day PBMC culture with coronavirus spike peptide pools or control peptides (ViraFEST assay). Gathered ahead of the COVID-19 pandemic (2011-2018) were the CD4+ T cells of the unexposed donor. The specimen was CD4+ T cells from blood, cultured in vitro. This clonotype was sampled from a human donor in good health. This chain links TRBV27 with TRBJ2-2; D is ambiguous. Here the CDR3 reads CASSLWPGELFF. The CDR3 region has the DNA TGTGCCAGCAGTTTATGGCCCGGGGAGCTGTTTTTT.